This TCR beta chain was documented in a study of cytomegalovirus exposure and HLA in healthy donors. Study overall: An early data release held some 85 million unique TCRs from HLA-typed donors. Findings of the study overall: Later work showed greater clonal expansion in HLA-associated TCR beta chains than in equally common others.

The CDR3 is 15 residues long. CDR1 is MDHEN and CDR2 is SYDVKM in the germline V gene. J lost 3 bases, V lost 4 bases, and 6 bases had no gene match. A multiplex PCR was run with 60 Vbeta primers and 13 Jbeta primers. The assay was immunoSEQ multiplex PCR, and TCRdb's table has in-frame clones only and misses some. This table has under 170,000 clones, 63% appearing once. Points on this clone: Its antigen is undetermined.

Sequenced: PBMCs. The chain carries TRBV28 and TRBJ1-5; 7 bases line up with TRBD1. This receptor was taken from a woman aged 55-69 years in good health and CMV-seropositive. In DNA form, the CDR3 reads TGTGCCAGCAGTTCCCGACAGGGCCTCAATCAGCCCCAGCATTTT. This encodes CASSSRQGLNQPQHF.